The subject of this entry is one T cell receptor beta chain. It has no known antigen specificity. Per-base quality was not reported, and no clone a single base away is much larger than it. One collaborating source in Seattle enrolled patients while the patients were actively infected and followed the patients over time throughout the course of disease. Whole blood was collected in K2EDTA tubes by collaborating institutions according to the institutions' own protocols. For TCRbeta analysis, collaborator samples were shipped as frozen whole blood, as isolated PBMCs, or as DNA extracted from either sample type. This record belongs to a study of blood T cell repertoires in COVID-19 (dated by TCRdb to about 2020). Background on the whole study: Samples covering the acute and convalescent phases of COVID-19 were provided by collaborators in the United States, Italy and Spain. Nearly every sample came with metadata listing a de-identified subject ID, COVID-19 status, age in years and sex. The samples were drawn from the first 160 participants of the ongoing ImmuneRACE study and from 1,200 or so subjects provided by 6 global collaborators. The prospective study material was composed of cDNA or gDNA derived from T cells, B-cell-depleted T cells, or PBMCs. The repertoires were released in a freely available public database intended as a resource for research on the immune response to SARS-CoV-2. Deeply sampled blood TCRbeta repertoires from subjects exposed to, actively infected with, or recovered from COVID-19 were included in the dataset. Where available, HLA class I and class II types were taken from metadata supplied by the sample provider and were not determined by assay-based typing.

The CDR3 spans 14 residues, from the cysteine through the phenylalanine. Kept here is only the CDR3 DNA, which spans 42 bases and is read in frame from base 1. CDR1 SGDLS and CDR2 YYNGEE are derived from the germline V gene. V is reduced by 3 bases and J by 3 bases, leaving a spacing of 12 bases between them. TCRbeta CDR3 regions were amplified from genomic DNA by means of the immunoSEQ Assay, a bias-controlled multiplex PCR. On the study's bioinformatics: Within the assay, amplification of reference gene primers was used to estimate how many nucleated cells each sample contained. To quantify the absolute abundance of each unique TCRbeta CDR3 rearrangement, sequence reads were collapsed and filtered. For each sample, productive Simpson clonality was calculated by taking the square root of Simpson's diversity index across productive rearrangements. Entries here come from immuneACCESS through TCRdb and include only in-frame sequences with V and J called. Some clones fail to appear in such tables; in the studies checked, an unresolved V gene covers under half of the shortfall, and the cause of the remainder is unknown. Clone size and the V and J calls come from that table; the DNA yielded D and trimming. Here the sample has about 440,000 clones; roughly 88% occur a single time. Approximately 12% of the sample belongs to the ten largest clones.

Summary of the overall study and its limitations: Clinical and demographic metadata were provided uncurated, with the amount varying by source and participant.

The TCR originated in a woman in her 50s with COVID-19, enrolled during active disease. The sample taken for sequencing was peripheral blood. The chain is made from TRBV9 and TRBJ1-1; TRBD1 could be the D gene, as 5 bases match. The CDR3 has the sequence CASSERDWDTEAFF. The nucleotide sequence reads as follows: TGTGCCAGCAGCGAAAGGGACTGGGACACTGAAGCTTTCTTT.